A selection of T cell receptor beta chains follows, all from one sample in a study of CXCR3-negative and CXCR3-positive naive CD8 T cells. One entry per CDR3 protein, without DNA, is what TCRdb gives after re-calling the 5' RACE reads. The sample holds roughly 99,000 distinct CDR3 sequences. The sample comprised naive CXCR3+ CD8+ T cells from blood. The receptors were sampled from a human donor in good health. Some clones in this sample may be carry-over from other donors' samples. Both conserved end residues are part of each CDR3.

cdr3_length: 16; j_call: TRBJ2-1; v_call: TRBV9; cdr3_aa: CASSGWTSGGYNEQFF
cdr3_length: 15; j_call: TRBJ2-1; v_call: TRBV5-1; cdr3_aa: CASSLAPIGYNEQFF
cdr3_length: 14; j_call: TRBJ2-1; v_call: TRBV29-1; cdr3_aa: CSVKARAWNNEQFF
cdr3_length: 14; j_call: TRBJ2-2; v_call: TRBV29-1; cdr3_aa: CSVFRGPIPGELFF
cdr3_length: 16; j_call: TRBJ2-1; v_call: TRBV10-3; cdr3_aa: CAISVWLAGASNEQFF
cdr3_length: 13; j_call: TRBJ2-1; v_call: TRBV12-3/TRBV12-4; cdr3_aa: CASSITWGNEQFF
cdr3_length: 20; j_call: TRBJ2-7; v_call: TRBV7-6; cdr3_aa: CASSSASGTSGSILSYEQYF
cdr3_length: 15; j_call: TRBJ2-7; v_call: TRBV29-1; cdr3_aa: CSVEFSRTGPYEQYF
cdr3_length: 16; j_call: TRBJ2-5; v_call: TRBV6-5; cdr3_aa: CASSYSKGVGEETQYF
cdr3_length: 16; j_call: TRBJ2-2; v_call: TRBV29-1; cdr3_aa: CSVEGATGNLAGELFF
cdr3_length: 17; j_call: TRBJ2-1; v_call: TRBV7-7; cdr3_aa: CASSPNVEGGRYNEQFF
cdr3_length: 15; j_call: TRBJ2-3; v_call: TRBV7-3; cdr3_aa: CASRLTGTGEDTQYF
cdr3_length: 13; j_call: TRBJ1-5; v_call: TRBV6-6; cdr3_aa: CASIQYLNQPQHF
cdr3_length: 13; j_call: TRBJ2-1; v_call: TRBV6-6; cdr3_aa: CASSLRGHNEQFF
cdr3_length: 14; j_call: TRBJ1-2; v_call: TRBV5-6; cdr3_aa: CASSPTDVAYGYTF
cdr3_length: 13; j_call: TRBJ2-1; v_call: TRBV7-9; cdr3_aa: CASSRPGPDEQFF
cdr3_length: 14; j_call: TRBJ2-7; v_call: TRBV28; cdr3_aa: CASSPRTASYEQYF
cdr3_length: 16; j_call: TRBJ2-1; v_call: TRBV7-9; cdr3_aa: CASSGGTGLTYNEQFF
cdr3_length: 13; j_call: TRBJ2-2; v_call: TRBV29-1; cdr3_aa: CSVAQGSTGELFF
cdr3_length: 15; j_call: TRBJ2-5; v_call: TRBV13; cdr3_aa: CASSPTAGGWETQYF
cdr3_length: 17; j_call: TRBJ1-6; v_call: TRBV14; cdr3_aa: CASSKELREIYNSPLHF
cdr3_length: 14; j_call: TRBJ2-1; v_call: TRBV15; cdr3_aa: CATGVGLSSNEQFF
cdr3_length: 15; j_call: TRBJ1-2; v_call: TRBV4-3; cdr3_aa: CASSHGTATNYGYTF
cdr3_length: 14; j_call: TRBJ2-1; v_call: TRBV3-1; cdr3_aa: CASSPLTGFTEQFF
cdr3_length: 15; j_call: TRBJ2-7; v_call: TRBV12-3/TRBV12-4; cdr3_aa: CASRSTGGSSYEQYF
cdr3_length: 13; j_call: TRBJ2-4; v_call: TRBV5-5; cdr3_aa: CASSLADSTGYHF
cdr3_length: 15; j_call: TRBJ2-1; v_call: TRBV19; cdr3_aa: CASSMYSGEYNEQFF
cdr3_length: 12; j_call: TRBJ2-3; v_call: TRBV7-2; cdr3_aa: CASSLPSDTQYF
cdr3_length: 15; j_call: TRBJ2-1; v_call: TRBV29-1; cdr3_aa: CSVGGLQSSYNEEFF
cdr3_length: 18; j_call: TRBJ2-6; v_call: TRBV27; cdr3_aa: CASSTLPGVSSGANVLTF
cdr3_length: 13; j_call: TRBJ2-1; v_call: TRBV29-1; cdr3_aa: CSVGVPLYSEQFF
cdr3_length: 18; j_call: TRBJ2-3; v_call: TRBV7-3; cdr3_aa: CASSLTGTSGGLADTQYF
cdr3_length: 17; j_call: TRBJ2-2; v_call: TRBV7-8; cdr3_aa: CASSPRRGGEVTGELFF
cdr3_length: 11; j_call: TRBJ2-1; v_call: TRBV5-1; cdr3_aa: CASRLTGEEFF
cdr3_length: 15; j_call: TRBJ2-1; v_call: TRBV29-1; cdr3_aa: CSVDGRTSFYNEQFF
cdr3_length: 15; j_call: TRBJ1-2; v_call: TRBV4-1; cdr3_aa: CASSQGTGASYGYTF
cdr3_length: 17; j_call: TRBJ2-3; v_call: TRBV13; cdr3_aa: CASSPIWGETNTDTQYF
cdr3_length: 15; j_call: TRBJ2-7; v_call: TRBV29-1; cdr3_aa: CSVEIAGVFSYEQYF
cdr3_length: 16; j_call: TRBJ2-2; v_call: TRBV3-1; cdr3_aa: CASSQGQGVRTGELFF
cdr3_length: 13; j_call: TRBJ1-4; v_call: TRBV29-1; cdr3_aa: CSVGWGRIEKLFF